Given below is one T cell receptor (beta chain) in context. V was cut by 0 bases and J by 10 bases, with 15 bases left in between. The CDR3 contains 14 residues. Germline CDR1 and CDR2: LGHNA and YSLEER. The sample originates from a study of blood T cell repertoires in COVID-19. Background on the study: The origin of the acute and convalescent COVID-19 samples was the United States, Italy and Spain.

Measured with immunoSEQ multiplex PCR; TCRdb has only the in-frame clones, and not every one. The sample yields 150,000 to 200,000 clones, 86% seen once. The sequenced sample consisted of peripheral blood. The V gene is TRBV4-3, the J gene TRBJ1-1, with a possible D match to TRBD1 (5 bases). The TCR comes from a woman in her sixties or seventies with acute or convalescent COVID-19. CDR3 nucleotides: TGCGCCAGCAGCCAAGAGGGCAGGGCCACACGAGCTTTCTTT. It is translated as CASSQEGRATRAFF.